This TCR beta chain stems from a study of blood T cell repertoires in COVID-19. Repertoires were generated with immunoSEQ multiplex PCR, while TCRdb's copy carries only in-frame clones and drops some. The sample carries around 130,000 clones, just under 80% recorded once. V shed 4 bases and J 5 bases; nucleotides not matched to a gene: 12. Germline V gene sequence: CDR1 SGHDT, CDR2 YYEEEE. The CDR3 spans 15 residues. The rearrangement uses TRBV5-6 and TRBJ2-7; TRBD2 aligns across 7 bases. Sequenced material: peripheral blood. The TCR was taken from a man aged 60 to 69 with active or convalescent COVID-19. The CDR3 DNA reads as TGTGCCAGCAGCGTGATCGGAGCGGGGCAAAACGAGCAGTACTTC. Protein product: CASSVIGAGQNEQYF.